This T cell receptor (beta chain) was profiled in a study of T cell changes during pregnancy in multiple sclerosis. The CDR3 covers 14 residues. Trimming at V came to 5 bases and at J to 3 bases, leaving 2 bases not matched to a gene. Germline V gene data show CDR1 as KGHSH and CDR2 as LQKENI. As for this clone: Other DNA sequences in this specimen translate into the identical CDR3.

Here immunoSEQ multiplex PCR was the method, and the copy in TCRdb shows in-frame clones only, minus some. The profile shows some 99,000 clones, about 91% of them singletons. The gene calls are TRBV18 and TRBJ2-7, with 12 bases fitting TRBD1. The sequenced sample was peripheral blood, obtained after pregnancy. This TCR derives from a female donor in good health, enrolled as a control in a pregnancy study. In DNA, the CDR3 is TGTGCCAGCTCAAGGGACAGGGGGCACTACGAGCAGTACTTC. This gives the protein CASSRDRGHYEQYF.